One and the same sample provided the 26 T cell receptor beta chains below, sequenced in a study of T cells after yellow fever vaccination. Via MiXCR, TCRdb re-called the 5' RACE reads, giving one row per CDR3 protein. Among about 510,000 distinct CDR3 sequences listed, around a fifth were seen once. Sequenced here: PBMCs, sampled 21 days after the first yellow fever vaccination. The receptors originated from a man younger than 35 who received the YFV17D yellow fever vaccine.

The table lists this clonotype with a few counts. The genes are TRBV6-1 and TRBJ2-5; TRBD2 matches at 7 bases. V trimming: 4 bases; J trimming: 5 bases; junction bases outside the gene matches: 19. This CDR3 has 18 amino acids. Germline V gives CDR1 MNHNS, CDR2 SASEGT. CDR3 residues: CASSALAGHQLSKETQYF. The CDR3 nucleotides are TGTGCCAGCAGTGCATTAGCGGGCCACCAACTATCTAAGGAGACCCAGTACTTC.

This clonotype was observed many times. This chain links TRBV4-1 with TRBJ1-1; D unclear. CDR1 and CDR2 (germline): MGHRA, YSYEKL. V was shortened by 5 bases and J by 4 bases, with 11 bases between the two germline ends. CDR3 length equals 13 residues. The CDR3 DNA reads TGCGCCAGCAGCTCACGGGAGGTCACTGAAGCTTTCTTT. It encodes CASSSREVTEAFF.

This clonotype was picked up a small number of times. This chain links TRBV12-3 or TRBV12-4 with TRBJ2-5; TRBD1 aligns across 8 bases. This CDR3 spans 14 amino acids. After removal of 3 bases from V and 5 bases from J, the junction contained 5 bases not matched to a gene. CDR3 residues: CASSLDRDTETQYF. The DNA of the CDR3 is TGTGCCAGCAGTTTGGACAGGGACACGGAGACCCAGTACTTC.

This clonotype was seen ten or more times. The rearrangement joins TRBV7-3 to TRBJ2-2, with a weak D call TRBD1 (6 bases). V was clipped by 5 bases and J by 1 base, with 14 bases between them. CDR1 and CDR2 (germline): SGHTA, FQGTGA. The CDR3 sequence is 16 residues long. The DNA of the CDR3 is TGTGCCAGCAGCCCATTCGGACAGCTGAACACCGGGGAGCTGTTTTTT. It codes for CASSPFGQLNTGELFF.

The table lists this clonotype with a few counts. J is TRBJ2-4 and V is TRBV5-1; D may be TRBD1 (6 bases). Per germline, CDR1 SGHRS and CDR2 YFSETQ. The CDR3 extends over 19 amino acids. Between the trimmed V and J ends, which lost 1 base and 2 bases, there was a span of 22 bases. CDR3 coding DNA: TGCGCCAGCAGCTTGTGGGGGCCTAGAGAGTGGGAATCCAAAAACATTCAGTACTTC. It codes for CASSLWGPREWESKNIQYF.

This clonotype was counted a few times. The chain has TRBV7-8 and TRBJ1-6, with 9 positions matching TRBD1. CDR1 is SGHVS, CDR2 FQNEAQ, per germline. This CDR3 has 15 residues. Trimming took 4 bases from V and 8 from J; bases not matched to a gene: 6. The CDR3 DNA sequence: TGTGCCAGCAGCTCTAGGGGACAGGGATATTCACCCCTCCACTTT. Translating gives CASSSRGQGYSPLHF. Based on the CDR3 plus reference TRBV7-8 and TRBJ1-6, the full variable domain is GAGVSQSPRYKVAKRGQDVALRCDPISGHVSLFWYQQALGQGPEFLTYFQNEAQLDKSGLPSDRFFAERPEGSVSTLKIQRTQQEDSAVYLCASSSRGQGYSPLHFGNGTRLTVT.

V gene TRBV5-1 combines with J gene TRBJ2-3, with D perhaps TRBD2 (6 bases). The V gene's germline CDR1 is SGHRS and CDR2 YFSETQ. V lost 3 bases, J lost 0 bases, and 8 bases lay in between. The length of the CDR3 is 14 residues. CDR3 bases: TGCGCCAGCAGCTCGGGGGAAAGCACAGATACGCAGTATTTT. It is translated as CASSSGESTDTQYF.

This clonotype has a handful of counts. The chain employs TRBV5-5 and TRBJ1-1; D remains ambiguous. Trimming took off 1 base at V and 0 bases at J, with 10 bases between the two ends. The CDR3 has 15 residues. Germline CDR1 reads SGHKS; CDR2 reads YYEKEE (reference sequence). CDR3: CASSLSAALNTEAFF. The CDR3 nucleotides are TGTGCCAGCAGCTTGTCAGCAGCCCTGAACACTGAAGCTTTCTTT.

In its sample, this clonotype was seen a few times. The CDR3 loop is CASSQKNRGVETQYF. Here the CDR3 DNA reads TGTGCCAGCAGCCAGAAGAACAGGGGTGTGGAGACCCAGTACTTC. The J gene is TRBJ2-5, the V gene TRBV3-1, with TRBD1 matching 7 bases. This CDR3 has 15 amino acids. Germline V gene data show CDR1 as LGHDT and CDR2 as YNNKEL (reference sequence). Germline trimming cut 3 bases from V and 5 bases from J; bases unmatched to any gene: 9.

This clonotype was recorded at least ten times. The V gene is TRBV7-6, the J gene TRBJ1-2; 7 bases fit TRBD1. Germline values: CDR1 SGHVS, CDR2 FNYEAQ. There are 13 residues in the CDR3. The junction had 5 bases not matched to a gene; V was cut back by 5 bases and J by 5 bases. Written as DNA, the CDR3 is TGTGCCAGCAGCCCAGGGGGAGGATATGGCTACACCTTC. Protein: CASSPGGGYGYTF. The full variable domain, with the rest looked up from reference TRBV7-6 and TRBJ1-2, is GAGVSQSPRYKVTKRGQDVALRCDPISGHVSLYWYRQALGQGPEFLTYFNYEAQQDKSGLPNDRFSAERPEGSISTLTIQRTEQRDSAMYRCASSPGGGYGYTFGSGTRLTVV.

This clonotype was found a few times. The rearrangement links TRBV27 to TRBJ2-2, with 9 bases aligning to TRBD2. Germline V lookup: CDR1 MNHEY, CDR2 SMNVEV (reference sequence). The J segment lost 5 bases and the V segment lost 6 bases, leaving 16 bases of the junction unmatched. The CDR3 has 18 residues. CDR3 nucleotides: TGTGCCAGCAGCCCAAATCCCTTTGCGGGGGGGTGGACCGGGGAGCTGTTTTTT. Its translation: CASSPNPFAGGWTGELFF.

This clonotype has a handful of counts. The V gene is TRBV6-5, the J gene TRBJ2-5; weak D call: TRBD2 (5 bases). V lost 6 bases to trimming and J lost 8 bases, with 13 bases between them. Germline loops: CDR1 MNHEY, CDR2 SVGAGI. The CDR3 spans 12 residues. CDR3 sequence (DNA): TGTGCCAGCAGCCGGTTTGAGGGAACCCAGTACTTC. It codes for CASSRFEGTQYF.

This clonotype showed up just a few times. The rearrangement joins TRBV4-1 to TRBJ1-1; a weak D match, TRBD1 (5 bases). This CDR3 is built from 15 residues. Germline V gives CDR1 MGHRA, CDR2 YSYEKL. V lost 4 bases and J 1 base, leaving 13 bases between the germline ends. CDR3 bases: TGCGCCAGCAGCCCCTACTCAGGGAAGAACACTGAAGCTTTCTTT. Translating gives CASSPYSGKNTEAFF.

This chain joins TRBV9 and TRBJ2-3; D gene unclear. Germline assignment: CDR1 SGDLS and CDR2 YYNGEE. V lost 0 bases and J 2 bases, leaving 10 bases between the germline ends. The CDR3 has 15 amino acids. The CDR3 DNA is TGTGCCAGCAGCGTAGGGCCCCAACCCACAGATACGCAGTATTTT. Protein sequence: CASSVGPQPTDTQYF.

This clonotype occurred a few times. The CDR3 DNA reads TGTGCCAGCAGCCACCTACTACGGGACAGGGAATCCTACGAGCAGTACTTC. Translating gives CASSHLLRDRESYEQYF. V usage is TRBV4-2 and J usage is TRBJ2-7; 9 bases align to TRBD1. Germline assignment: CDR1 LGHNA and CDR2 YNFKEQ. V shed 3 bases and J 1 base; nucleotides not matched to a gene: 10. The CDR3 runs 17 residues.

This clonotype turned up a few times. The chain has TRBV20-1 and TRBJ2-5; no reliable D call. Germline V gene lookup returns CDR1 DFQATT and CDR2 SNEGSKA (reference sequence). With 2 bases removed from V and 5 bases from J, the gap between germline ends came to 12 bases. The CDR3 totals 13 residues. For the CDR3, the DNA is TGCAGTGCTAGACCGCGACGGCAGGAGACCCAGTACTTC. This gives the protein CSARPRRQETQYF.

The CDR3 DNA sequence: TGTGCCAGCTCACCGCAGTACTTC. Translation gives CASSPQYF. The chain couples TRBV18 to TRBJ2-7; D unclear. The germline V and J ends were trimmed by 3 bases and 9 bases, with 0 bases remaining between them. Per germline, CDR1 KGHSH and CDR2 LQKENI. The CDR3 totals 8 residues.

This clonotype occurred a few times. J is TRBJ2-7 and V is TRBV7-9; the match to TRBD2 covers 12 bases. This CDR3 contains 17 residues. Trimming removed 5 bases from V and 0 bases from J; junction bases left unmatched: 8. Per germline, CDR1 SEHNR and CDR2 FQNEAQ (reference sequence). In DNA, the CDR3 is TGTGCCAGCAGCCCTGGGCTAGCGGGGGGGTACTCCTACGAGCAGTACGTC. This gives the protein CASSPGLAGGYSYEQYV.

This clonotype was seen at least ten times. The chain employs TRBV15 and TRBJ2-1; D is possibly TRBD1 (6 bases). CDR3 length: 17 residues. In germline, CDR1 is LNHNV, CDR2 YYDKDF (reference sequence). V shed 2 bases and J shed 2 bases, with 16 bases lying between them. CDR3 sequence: CATSRLHLGAPYNEQFF. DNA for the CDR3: TGTGCCACCAGCAGACTCCACTTGGGGGCCCCCTACAATGAGCAGTTCTTC.

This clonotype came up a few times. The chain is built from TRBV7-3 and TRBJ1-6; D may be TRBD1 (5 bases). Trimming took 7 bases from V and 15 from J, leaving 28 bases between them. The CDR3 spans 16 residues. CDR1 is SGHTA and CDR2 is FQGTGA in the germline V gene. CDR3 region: CASITGDGESQIHLHF. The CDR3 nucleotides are TGTGCCAGCATCACCGGGGACGGTGAAAGCCAAATTCACCTCCACTTT.

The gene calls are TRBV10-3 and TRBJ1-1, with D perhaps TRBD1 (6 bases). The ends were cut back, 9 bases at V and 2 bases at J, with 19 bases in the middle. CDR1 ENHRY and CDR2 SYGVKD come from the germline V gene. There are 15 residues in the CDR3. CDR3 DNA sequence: TGTGCCATGAGAAGTAGGCCAGGGGTAAACACTGAAGCTTTCTTT. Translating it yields CAMRSRPGVNTEAFF.

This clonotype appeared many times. The CDR3 sequence is CASGPQGFNEQYF. Written as DNA, the CDR3 is TGTGCCAGCGGACCCCAGGGTTTCAACGAGCAGTACTTC. The chain recombines TRBV12-3 or TRBV12-4 with TRBJ2-7; possibly TRBD1 for D (5 bases). The V end was cut by 8 bases, the J end by 5 bases, with 16 bases between. The CDR3 sequence is 13 residues long.

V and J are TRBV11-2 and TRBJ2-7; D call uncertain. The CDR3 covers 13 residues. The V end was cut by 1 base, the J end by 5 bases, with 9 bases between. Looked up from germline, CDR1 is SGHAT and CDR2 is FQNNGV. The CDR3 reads CASSLASLHEQYV. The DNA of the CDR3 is TGTGCCAGCAGCTTAGCCAGCCTCCACGAGCAGTACGTC.

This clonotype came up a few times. The CDR3 sequence is CASSLMGHGYTF. In DNA form, the CDR3 reads TGTGCCAGCAGTTTGATGGGGCACGGCTACACCTTC. The V gene is TRBV28, the J gene TRBJ1-2, with a weak D call TRBD1 (5 bases). The CDR3 spans 12 residues. CDR1 is MDHEN, CDR2 SYDVKM, per germline. Trimming stripped 3 bases from V and 8 bases from J, with 10 bases between.

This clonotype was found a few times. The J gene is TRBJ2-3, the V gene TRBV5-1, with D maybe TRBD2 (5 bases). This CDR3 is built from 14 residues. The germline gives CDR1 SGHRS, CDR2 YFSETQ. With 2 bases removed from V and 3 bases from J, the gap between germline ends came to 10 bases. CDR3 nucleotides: TGCGCCAGCAGCTTTGACTACGGGACAGATACGCAGTATTTT. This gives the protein CASSFDYGTDTQYF.

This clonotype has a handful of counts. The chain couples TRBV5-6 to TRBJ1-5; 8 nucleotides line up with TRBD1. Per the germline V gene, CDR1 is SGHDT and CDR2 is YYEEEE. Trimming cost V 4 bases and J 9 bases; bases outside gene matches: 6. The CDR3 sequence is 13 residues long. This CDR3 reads CASSPGQGRPQHF. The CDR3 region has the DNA TGTGCCAGCAGCCCAGGACAGGGCCGGCCCCAGCATTTT.